Following are 30 T cell receptor beta chains from one sample sequenced in a study of OX40 agonist ivuxolimab in advanced cancers. Assay used: immunoSEQ multiplex PCR; TCRdb lists only in-frame clones, some missing. This sample has under 85,000 clones, with around nine tenths found just once. The sample consisted of CD4+ or CD8+ T cells sorted from blood, taken in a trial of the OX40 agonist ivuxolimab. The source is an adult with an advanced solid tumor such as melanoma, head and neck, liver or kidney cancer.

This chain connects TRBV2 to TRBJ1-4; D ambiguous. CDR1 is SNHLY, CDR2 FYNNEI, per germline. The CDR3 spans 11 residues. V dropped 5 bases and J dropped 16 bases, with 14 bases sitting between them. Written as DNA, the CDR3 is TGTGCCAGCAGTTTGGACGGTGGTCCGTTTTTT. Protein: CASSLDGGPFF.

The chain couples TRBV18 to TRBJ1-1, with D perhaps matching TRBD1 (6 bases). V was trimmed by 3 bases and J by 7 bases, leaving 12 bases between them. CDR1 and CDR2 from the germline V gene are KGHSH and LQKENI. This CDR3 has 13 residues. The chain's CDR3 is CASSPEQGNEAFF. As DNA, the CDR3 is TGTGCCAGCTCACCGGAACAGGGAAATGAAGCTTTCTTT.

The chain employs TRBV6-5 and TRBJ2-7; 7 bases match TRBD1. The V gene's germline CDR1 is MNHEY and CDR2 SVGAGI. V dropped 6 bases and J dropped 2; count of bases not matched to a gene: 7. The CDR3 runs 14 residues. CDR3: CASRARQGPYEQYF. The CDR3 nucleotides are TGTGCCAGCAGGGCACGACAGGGCCCCTACGAGCAGTACTTC.

The chain joins TRBV4-3 to TRBJ1-2; 7 nucleotides agree with TRBD1. Trimming removed 5 bases from V and 7 bases from J; junction bases left unmatched: 13. Germline values: CDR1 LGHNA, CDR2 YSLEER. The CDR3 totals 15 residues. The CDR3 reads CASSDASQGLGGYTF. The CDR3 nucleotides are TGCGCCAGCAGCGACGCATCACAGGGGCTGGGTGGCTACACCTTC.

V gene TRBV25-1 combines with J gene TRBJ2-7; D gene unclear. Germline CDR1 MGHDK, CDR2 SYGVNS. The CDR3 extends over 11 amino acids. The V end was cut by 1 base, the J end by 6 bases, with 4 bases between. CDR3 in amino acids: CASSEWFEQYF. CDR3 coding DNA: TGTGCCAGCAGTGAATGGTTCGAGCAGTACTTC.

The chain links TRBV30 to TRBJ2-3; D gene uncertain. V shed 7 bases and J shed 4 bases, with 15 bases lying between them. This CDR3 spans 13 amino acids. The V gene's germline CDR1 is GTSNPN and CDR2 SVGIG (reference sequence). Here the CDR3 reads CASRGSRADTQYF. CDR3 coding DNA: TGTGCCTCCCGCGGCTCCCGGGCAGATACGCAGTATTTT.

This chain links TRBV11-2 with TRBJ2-3; D unresolved. This CDR3 comprises 13 residues. V lost 1 base and J lost 2, with 4 bases in between. The V gene's germline CDR1 is SGHAT and CDR2 FQNNGV. CDR3 residues: CASSLAYTDTQYF. For the CDR3, the DNA is TGTGCCAGCAGCTTAGCTTACACAGATACGCAGTATTTT.

The CDR3 sequence is CASSLGSSQGEKLFF. CDR3 sequence (DNA): TGCGCCAGCAGCTTGGGTTCTTCTCAGGGGGAAAAACTGTTTTTT. This chain links TRBV5-1 with TRBJ1-4; a weak D match, TRBD1 (6 bases). From germline, CDR1 is SGHRS and CDR2 YFSETQ. This CDR3 has 15 amino acids. Trimming left V 0 bases short and J 8 bases short, with 14 bases between.

The chain uses TRBV2 and TRBJ2-7; D uncertain. Trimming removed 8 bases at V and 3 bases at J, with 5 bases between. This CDR3 is 10 amino acids long. Germline V CDR1 and CDR2: SNHLY, FYNNEI. The CDR3 protein is CASFHYEQYF. In DNA, the CDR3 is TGTGCCAGCTTCCACTACGAGCAGTACTTC.

The chain carries TRBV5-1 and TRBJ2-3; D possibly corresponds to TRBD2 (5 bases). This CDR3 contains 16 residues. Germline V lookup: CDR1 SGHRS, CDR2 YFSETQ. The V and J ends lost 0 bases and 1 base respectively, with 12 bases between them. The CDR3 DNA is TGCGCCAGCAGCTTGGTTGAGGGTGGTGGCACAGATACGCAGTATTTT. Amino acid sequence: CASSLVEGGGTDTQYF.

This chain uses TRBV7-2 with TRBJ2-6, with 8 bases lining up with TRBD2. Germline CDR1 reads SGHTA; CDR2 reads FQGNSA. This CDR3 region has 17 residues. The CDR3 loop reads CAARGGTGPSGANVLTF. CDR3 nucleotide sequence: TGTGCTGCTCGGGGGGGGACGGGTCCCTCTGGGGCCAACGTCCTGACTTTC.

The genes are TRBV11-2 and TRBJ2-3; D is uncertain. V lost 1 base and J lost 1, with 15 bases in between. Germline CDR1 and CDR2: SGHAT and FQNNGV. The CDR3 spans 17 residues. CDR3 sequence reads: CASSLAPARYRTDTQYF. The CDR3 DNA is TGTGCCAGCAGCTTAGCCCCCGCTCGGTACCGCACAGATACGCAGTATTTT. Filled out from reference TRBV11-2 and TRBJ2-3, the complete variable domain reads EAGVAQSPRYKIIEKRQSVAFWCNPISGHATLYWYQQILGQGPKLLIQFQNNGVVDDSQLPKDRFSAERLKGVDSTLKIQPAKLEDSAVYLCASSLAPARYRTDTQYFGPGTRLTVL.

This rearrangement joins TRBV6-5 to TRBJ1-4; D is ambiguous. Germline V gene sequence: CDR1 MNHEY, CDR2 SVGAGI. CDR3 length: 16 residues. V shed 0 bases and J shed 0 bases, with 8 bases lying between them. CDR3 residues: CASSYSSPTTNEKLFF. The CDR3 DNA sequence: TGTGCCAGCAGTTACTCGAGTCCCACAACTAATGAAAAACTGTTTTTT.

The rearrangement joins TRBV7-8 to TRBJ1-5; D not certain. The CDR3 runs 14 residues. Germline CDR1 reads SGHVS; CDR2 reads FQNEAQ. V was shortened by 5 bases and J by 5 bases, with 13 bases between the two germline ends. The CDR3 here is CASSRDGGYQPQHF. The CDR3 DNA follows: TGTGCCAGCAGCCGAGATGGTGGGTATCAGCCCCAGCATTTT.

This sequence joins TRBV30 and TRBJ2-7; D unclear. The CDR3 runs to 12 residues. Trimming shortened V by 8 bases and J by 3 bases, and 14 bases separated the two germline ends. Germline V gene lookup returns CDR1 GTSNPN and CDR2 SVGIG (reference sequence). CDR3 DNA sequence: TGTGCCACTGCTCGTGGGGACTACGAGCAGTACTTC. Encoded protein: CATARGDYEQYF.

The chain links TRBV9 to TRBJ1-3; no clear D gene. The CDR3 has 16 residues. The ends were cut back, 0 bases at V and 0 bases at J, with 10 bases in the middle. Germline V gene sequence: CDR1 SGDLS, CDR2 YYNGEE. CDR3 nucleotide sequence: TGTGCCAGCAGCGTAGCTTCGATGAACTCTGGAAACACCATATATTTT. Its protein product is CASSVASMNSGNTIYF.

As regards this clone: A junction boundary mismatches the germline segment, possibly from a read error. The CDR3 DNA reads TGCGCCAGTCGACAGGGACAGAGCTCTGGAAACACCACATATTTT. It translates to CASRQGQSSGNTTYF. This chain connects TRBV5-1 to TRBJ1-3, with 7 bases aligning to TRBD1. Germline V gene lookup returns CDR1 SGHRS and CDR2 YFSETQ. The CDR3 has 15 residues.

CDR3 bases: TGTGCCAGCACCCCGACAGGGTACACTGAAGCTTTCTTT. Its protein product is CASTPTGYTEAFF. The rearrangement uses TRBV6-1 and TRBJ1-1; 7 positions match TRBD1. V gave up 7 bases and J gave up 3 bases; unmatched junction bases: 5. Germline V gene lookup returns CDR1 MNHNS and CDR2 SASEGT. The CDR3 has 13 amino acids.

This chain connects TRBV10-3 to TRBJ1-1, with D maybe TRBD1 (6 bases). V shed 4 bases and J shed 1 base, with 10 bases lying between them. The CDR3 runs 14 residues. Germline V gene lookup returns CDR1 ENHRY and CDR2 SYGVKD. The DNA for the CDR3 is TGTGCCATCAGTGGGGGGACATCGAACACTGAAGCTTTCTTT. It is translated as CAISGGTSNTEAFF.

This clone was found a few times. The chain combines TRBV6-5 with TRBJ1-5; D not resolved. Germline V gene sequence: CDR1 MNHEY, CDR2 SVGAGI. The CDR3 runs to 13 residues. V lost 8 bases and J lost 0, with 8 bases in between. The CDR3 reads CASAADSNQPQHF. The CDR3 DNA reads TGTGCCAGCGCGGCGGATAGCAATCAGCCCCAGCATTTT.

The gene calls are TRBV5-6 and TRBJ2-5; D not resolved. Trimming left V 0 bases short and J 5 bases short, with 17 bases between. Germline CDR1 is SGHDT and CDR2 is YYEEEE. This CDR3 is 16 amino acids long. As DNA, the CDR3 is TGTGCCAGCAGCTTGGAGGTCAAGGGAATGGGGGAGACCCAGTACTTC. Translation gives CASSLEVKGMGETQYF. Looking up the rest from reference TRBV5-6 and TRBJ2-5 gives the full variable domain: DAGVTQSPTHLIKTRGQQVTLRCSPKSGHDTVSWYQQALGQGPQFIFQYYEEEERQRGNFPDRFSGHQFPNYSSELNVNALLLGDSALYLCASSLEVKGMGETQYFGPGTRLLVL.

The chain links TRBV6-1 to TRBJ2-7; tentative D call: TRBD1 (5 bases). CDR3 size: 14 residues. Germline values: CDR1 MNHNS, CDR2 SASEGT. Between the trimmed V and J ends, which lost 7 bases and 7 bases, there was a span of 20 bases. The CDR3 is CASTQGASYAEQYF. CDR3 in DNA: TGTGCCAGCACCCAAGGGGCGTCCTATGCGGAGCAGTACTTC.

This clone has only a few counts. The chain recombines TRBV30 with TRBJ1-5, with D maybe TRBD1 (5 bases). CDR1 and CDR2 from the germline V gene are GTSNPN and SVGIG (reference sequence). The ends were cut back, 2 bases at V and 6 bases at J, with 8 bases in the middle. The CDR3 loop spans 12 amino acids. The DNA of the CDR3 is TGTGCCTGGAGTCCAGGGTCTCAGCCCCAGCATTTT. It translates to CAWSPGSQPQHF. Looking up the rest from reference TRBV30 and TRBJ1-5 gives the full variable domain: SQTIHQWPATLVQPVGSPLSLECTVEGTSNPNLYWYRQAAGRGLQLLFYSVGIGQISSEVPQNLSASRPQDRQFILSSKKLLLSDSGFYLCAWSPGSQPQHFGDGTRLSIL.

This chain uses TRBV15 with TRBJ1-5; D not resolved. Trimming removed 4 bases at V and 4 bases at J, with 8 bases between. CDR3 size: 13 residues. Per the germline V gene, CDR1 is LNHNV and CDR2 is YYDKDF (reference sequence). The CDR3 DNA follows: TGTGCCACCAGCAACCTTGAGAATCAGCCCCAGCATTTT. It codes for CATSNLENQPQHF.

This chain links TRBV6-6 with TRBJ2-5; D is uncertain. This CDR3 has 13 amino acids. V lost 6 bases and J 5 bases, leaving 13 bases between the germline ends. Germline values: CDR1 MNHNY, CDR2 SVGAGI (reference sequence). The CDR3 sequence: CASSSHWTETQYF. CDR3 nucleotides: TGTGCCAGCAGCTCCCATTGGACGGAGACCCAGTACTTC.

The rearrangement links TRBV5-1 to TRBJ2-3; possibly TRBD2 for D (5 bases). The germline gives CDR1 SGHRS, CDR2 YFSETQ. Trimming left V 4 bases short and J 2 bases short, with 14 bases between. This CDR3 comprises 15 residues. CDR3 DNA sequence: TGCGCCAGCAGCCCGCCGGGGAATCCCACAGATACGCAGTATTTT. It codes for CASSPPGNPTDTQYF.

This chain joins TRBV25-1 and TRBJ2-7; the D gene is possibly TRBD1 (6 bases). This CDR3 contains 14 residues. CDR1 MGHDK and CDR2 SYGVNS come from the germline V gene. V lost 3 bases and J 0 bases, leaving 9 bases between the germline ends. The DNA of the CDR3 is TGTGCCAGCAGTGATACAGGGTTCTCCTACGAGCAGTACTTC. Protein product: CASSDTGFSYEQYF.

The V call is TRBV23-1, the J call TRBJ1-5; D is uncertain. TRBV23-1 is recorded as an ORF, its role being uncertain. V lost 0 bases and J 0 bases, leaving 9 bases between the germline ends. There are 16 residues in the CDR3. In DNA form, the CDR3 reads TGCGCCAGCAGTCAATCGTGCCGGATTAGCAATCAGCCCCAGCATTTT. This codes for CASSQSCRISNQPQHF.

The CDR3 DNA follows: TGTGCCAGCAGCTCCGGGTGGACTAGCGGGAGTGCCGCTGATACGCAGTATTTT. Amino acids: CASSSGWTSGSAADTQYF. This chain joins TRBV7-3 and TRBJ2-3; 13 bases are shared with TRBD2. V trimming: 4 bases; J trimming: 6 bases; junction bases outside the gene matches: 13. In germline, CDR1 is SGHTA, CDR2 FQGTGA. The CDR3 sequence is 18 residues long.

The genes are TRBV11-2 and TRBJ1-1; D remains ambiguous. CDR3 length: 11 residues. Trimming stripped 1 base from V and 5 bases from J, with 2 bases between. The germline gives CDR1 SGHAT, CDR2 FQNNGV. This chain's CDR3 is CASSLVTEAFF. CDR3 in DNA: TGTGCCAGCAGCTTAGTTACTGAAGCTTTCTTT.